One and the same sample provided the 25 T cell receptor beta chains below, sequenced in a study of blood T cell repertoires in COVID-19 (dated by TCRdb to 2018 to 2021). Library construction relied on the immunoSEQ multiplex PCR assay. Drawn from immuneACCESS, this table holds only the in-frame rearrangements with V and J called that TCRdb kept. Clones are partly lost; checked studies trace under half to an unresolved V gene and leave the rest unexplained. Here the sample has 150,000 to 200,000 clones; about four fifths occur a single time. The ten largest make up 9.5% to 11% of the sample. Material for sequencing was peripheral blood. Every receptor here comes from a woman aged 40 to 50 with COVID-19, enrolled during active disease.

The genes are TRBV6-5 and TRBJ1-2; 7 nucleotides line up with TRBD1. V was pared by 10 bases and J by 6 bases, with 14 bases of the junction left unmatched. The CDR3 extends over 14 amino acids. CDR1 is MNHEY and CDR2 is SVGAGI in the germline V gene. The CDR3 coding sequence is TGTGCCACTCTAAGGGTAGGGACAGATAATGGCTACACCTTC. Its protein product is CATLRVGTDNGYTF.

The rearrangement links TRBV30 to TRBJ1-1, with 9 bases fitting TRBD1. The CDR3 length is 12 residues. Germline values: CDR1 GTSNPN, CDR2 SVGIG (reference sequence). The ends lost 2 bases at V and 11 bases at J; junction bases unmatched: 6. CDR3 nucleotides: TGTGCCTGGAGTTACACAGGGGGCGGCGCTTTCTTT. Protein sequence: CAWSYTGGGAFF. Complete variable domain (other parts from reference TRBV30 and TRBJ1-1): SQTIHQWPATLVQPVGSPLSLECTVEGTSNPNLYWYRQAAGRGLQLLFYSVGIGQISSEVPQNLSASRPQDRQFILSSKKLLLSDSGFYLCAWSYTGGGAFFGQGTRLTVV.

The chain recombines TRBV5-6 with TRBJ2-3; 8 positions agree with TRBD2. The CDR3 has 16 amino acids. V was pared by 2 bases and J by 2 bases, with 7 bases of the junction left unmatched. In germline, CDR1 is SGHDT, CDR2 YYEEEE. CDR3 coding DNA: TGTGCCAGCAGCTTCCCGAGCGGGGGTCTCACAGATACGCAGTATTTT. Encoded protein: CASSFPSGGLTDTQYF.

The chain recombines TRBV30 with TRBJ2-7, with TRBD1 matching 7 bases. The V gene's germline CDR1 is GTSNPN and CDR2 SVGIG (reference sequence). J lost 1 base, V lost 6 bases, and 9 bases had no gene match. The CDR3 consists of 14 residues. The CDR3 DNA follows: TGTGCCTGTAACCCGGGACAGCCTTCCTACGAGCAGTACTTC. Amino acid sequence: CACNPGQPSYEQYF.

The chain joins TRBV19 to TRBJ2-1, with 7 bases identical to TRBD2. With 5 bases clipped from V and 4 bases from J, the junction kept 11 bases outside the gene matches. The germline CDR1 and CDR2 sequences are LNHDA and SQIVND (reference sequence). The CDR3 has 16 residues. DNA for the CDR3: TGTGCCAGTAGTTGGTCGGCTAGCGGTATATACAATGAGCAGTTCTTC. It codes for CASSWSASGIYNEQFF.

The chain employs TRBV11-2 and TRBJ2-3; 8 bases are a match to TRBD1. Looked up from germline, CDR1 is SGHAT and CDR2 is FQNNGV. Germline trimming cut 2 bases from V and 4 bases from J; bases unmatched to any gene: 11. The CDR3 is 17 residues long. CDR3 sequence: CASSLNAAGGEPDTQYF. In DNA form, the CDR3 reads TGTGCCAGCAGCTTAAATGCCGCAGGGGGCGAGCCAGATACGCAGTATTTT.

This sequence joins TRBV9 and TRBJ1-2; 7 positions match TRBD1. Unmatched junction bases numbered 7, after V lost 3 bases and J lost 2 bases. Per germline, CDR1 SGDLS and CDR2 YYNGEE. The CDR3 spans 15 residues. The CDR3 region has the DNA TGTGCCAGCAGCGACCCCGAGACAGGGAACTATGGCTACACCTTC. Translation: CASSDPETGNYGYTF.

The chain employs TRBV7-9 and TRBJ2-1, with a possible D match to TRBD2 (5 bases). V lost 0 bases, J lost 9 bases, and 12 bases lay in between. The germline CDR1 and CDR2 sequences are SEHNR and FQNEAQ (reference sequence). The CDR3 contains 14 residues. The CDR3 region has the DNA TGTGCCAGCAGCTTAGCGGGGTTCAGCGGTGAGCAGTTCTTC. Its protein is CASSLAGFSGEQFF.

The V gene is TRBV27, the J gene TRBJ2-3; 8 positions agree with TRBD2. Germline CDR1 is MNHEY and CDR2 is SMNVEV (reference sequence). There are 16 residues in the CDR3. V lost 2 bases to trimming and J lost 3 bases; unmatched junction nucleotides: 7. Here the CDR3 reads CASSLLPGGGTDTQYF. The CDR3 nucleotides are TGTGCCAGCAGTTTACTTCCGGGAGGGGGTACAGATACGCAGTATTTT.

Only a few counts were recorded for this clone. The chain joins TRBV28 to TRBJ1-5, with D hard to call. CDR3 length equals 14 residues. V was cut by 4 bases and J by 9 bases, with 16 bases left in between. In germline, CDR1 is MDHEN, CDR2 SYDVKM. CDR3 amino acids: CASSYPQAGSPQHF. In DNA, the CDR3 is TGTGCCAGCAGTTACCCTCAAGCGGGATCGCCCCAGCATTTT.

This clone has just one count. The chain uses TRBV7-8 and TRBJ2-5; 7 bases map to TRBD2. Germline lookup yields CDR1 SGHVS and CDR2 FQNEAQ. V shed 5 bases, J shed 2 bases, and the junction held 14 bases outside the gene matches. CDR3 length: 17 amino acids. CDR3 nucleotide sequence: TGTGCCAGCAGCCCCCACCCGGGGGGAGGTTTACAAGAGACCCAGTACTTC. The encoded protein is CASSPHPGGGLQETQYF.

This clone was observed a single time. V is TRBV7-3 and J is TRBJ1-2, with TRBD1 matching 8 bases. The junction had 9 bases not matched to a gene; V was cut back by 5 bases and J by 4 bases. Germline V CDR1 and CDR2: SGHTA, FQGTGA. The CDR3 is 15 residues long. The chain's CDR3 is CASSPGPGGTYGYTF. DNA for the CDR3: TGTGCCAGCAGCCCAGGACCAGGGGGCACCTATGGCTACACCTTC. The entire variable domain, with the rest obtained from reference TRBV7-3 and TRBJ1-2, is as follows: GAGVSQTPSNKVTEKGKYVELRCDPISGHTALYWYRQSLGQGPEFLIYFQGTGAADDSGLPNDRFFAVRPEGSVSTLKIQRTERGDSAVYLCASSPGPGGTYGYTFGSGTRLTVV.

The chain combines TRBV14 with TRBJ1-6, with a possible D match to TRBD1 (6 bases). The ends were cut back, 0 bases at V and 6 bases at J, with 12 bases in the middle. CDR1 and CDR2 (germline): SGHDN, FVKESK. The CDR3 consists of 16 residues. The CDR3 region has the DNA TGTGCCAGCAGCCAAGACCCCAACAGGGCTAATTCACCCCTCCACTTT. Its protein product is CASSQDPNRANSPLHF.

The chain joins TRBV6-5 to TRBJ2-7; TRBD2 aligns across 7 bases. Trimming removed 2 bases from V and 4 bases from J; junction bases left unmatched: 5. The V gene's germline CDR1 is MNHEY and CDR2 SVGAGI. The CDR3 extends over 14 amino acids. The DNA of the CDR3 is TGTGCCAGCAGTTACATGGGGGGGGGATACGAGCAGTACTTC. Translating it yields CASSYMGGGYEQYF.

The chain couples TRBV3-1 (or the pseudogene TRBV3-2) to TRBJ1-2; tentatively, D is TRBD1 (5 bases). Looked up from germline, CDR1 is LGHDT and CDR2 is YNNKEL (reference sequence). The CDR3 is made up of 18 amino acids. V lost 0 bases and J lost 0, with 17 bases in between. CDR3 region: CASSQDEGRGRSNYGYTF. The CDR3 nucleotides read TGTGCCAGCAGCCAAGATGAGGGGAGGGGCCGCTCTAACTATGGCTACACCTTC.

This clone appeared a single time. The V and J genes are TRBV5-1 and TRBJ1-1; 7 bases are a match to TRBD1. The germline V gene encodes CDR1 SGHRS and CDR2 YFSETQ. There are 15 residues in the CDR3. V trimming: 3 bases; J trimming: 0 bases; junction bases outside the gene matches: 5. CDR3 amino acids: CASSYRQGMNTEAFF. In DNA, the CDR3 is TGCGCCAGCAGCTACCGACAGGGCATGAACACTGAAGCTTTCTTT. Full variable domain (rest looked up from reference TRBV5-1 and TRBJ1-1): KAGVTQTPRYLIKTRGQQVTLSCSPISGHRSVSWYQQTPGQGLQFLFEYFSETQRNKGNFPGRFSGRQFSNSRSEMNVSTLELGDSALYLCASSYRQGMNTEAFFGQGTRLTVV.

The V and J genes are TRBV7-6 and TRBJ2-2; D unclear. Per the germline V gene, CDR1 is SGHVS and CDR2 is FNYEAQ. This CDR3 has 14 amino acids. Trimming left V 1 base short and J 2 bases short, with 5 bases between. The CDR3, as DNA: TGTGCCAGCAGCTTAGACAGAAACACCGGGGAGCTGTTTTTT. This gives the protein CASSLDRNTGELFF.

The V and J genes are TRBV20-1 and TRBJ1-3; D is unclear. The CDR3 length is 11 residues. Looked up from germline, CDR1 is DFQATT and CDR2 is SNEGSKA (reference sequence). V was shortened by 7 bases and J by 0 bases, with 4 bases between the two germline ends. Written as DNA, the CDR3 is TGCAGTGTAGACTCTGGAAACACCATATATTTT. Residues: CSVDSGNTIYF.

The chain combines TRBV6-6 with TRBJ2-2; 8 positions agree with TRBD1. Germline CDR1 reads MNHNY; CDR2 reads SVGAGI (reference sequence). The junction had 6 bases not matched to a gene; V was cut back by 5 bases and J by 1 base. The CDR3 extends over 16 amino acids. The CDR3, as DNA: TGTGCCAGCAGTACCCGGGGGACAGGGAACACCGGGGAGCTGTTTTTT. Protein sequence: CASSTRGTGNTGELFF.

The chain carries TRBV10-2 and TRBJ2-5; D uncertain. Trimming shortened V by 2 bases and J by 7 bases, and 8 bases separated the two germline ends. Per the germline V gene, CDR1 is WSHSY and CDR2 is SAAADI. This CDR3 has 12 residues. The CDR3 nucleotides read TGCGCCAGCAGTGAGAGAAGAGGGACCCAGTACTTC. Its translation is CASSERRGTQYF.

The DNA of the CDR3 is TGTGCCAGCAGTACGGGGGGGGCGGGTCGGTACAATGAGCAGTTCTTC. Translating gives CASSTGGAGRYNEQFF. The chain links TRBV5-4 to TRBJ2-1; 8 bases align to TRBD2. The CDR3 contains 16 residues. Germline CDR1 SGHNT, CDR2 YYREEE (reference sequence). V was pared by 5 bases and J by 4 bases, with 11 bases of the junction left unmatched.

The CDR3 DNA reads TGTGCCAGCAGTTTATACGGGAGCTACAATGAGCAGTTCTTC. Its translation: CASSLYGSYNEQFF. The chain couples TRBV28 to TRBJ2-1; D possibly corresponds to TRBD2 (6 bases). In germline, CDR1 is MDHEN, CDR2 SYDVKM. The V end was cut by 1 base, the J end by 3 bases, with 7 bases between. The CDR3 extends over 14 amino acids.

This clone was recorded only once. The genes are TRBV28 and TRBJ2-3, with D perhaps matching TRBD1 (6 bases). Per the germline V gene, CDR1 is MDHEN and CDR2 is SYDVKM. The CDR3 is 12 residues long. The germline V and J ends were trimmed by 4 bases and 6 bases, with 8 bases remaining between them. The CDR3 loop is CASSSRGDTQYF. Written as DNA, the CDR3 is TGTGCCAGCAGTTCTAGGGGGGATACGCAGTATTTT. Combining the CDR3 with reference TRBV28 and TRBJ2-3 gives the whole variable domain DVKVTQSSRYLVKRTGEKVFLECVQDMDHENMFWYRQDPGLGLRLIYFSYDVKMKEKGDIPEGYSVSREKKERFSLILESASTNQTSMYLCASSSRGDTQYFGPGTRLTVL.

V gene TRBV28 combines with J gene TRBJ2-2; 9 bases map to TRBD1. Trimming cost V 2 bases and J 4 bases; bases outside gene matches: 5. This CDR3 spans 16 amino acids. Germline CDR1 MDHEN, CDR2 SYDVKM. The chain's CDR3 is CASSLTGQGLTGELFF. The DNA for the CDR3 is TGTGCCAGCAGTTTAACGGGACAGGGACTCACCGGGGAGCTGTTTTTT.

This chain connects TRBV6-2 or TRBV6-3 to TRBJ2-1, with TRBD2 identical over 8 bases. The junction had 7 bases not matched to a gene; V was cut back by 6 bases and J by 0 bases. CDR1 is MNHEY and CDR2 is SVGEGT in the germline V gene. The length of the CDR3 is 16 residues. CDR3 loop: CASSTTSVGSYNEQFF. CDR3 nucleotide sequence: TGTGCCAGCAGCACGACTAGCGTGGGCTCCTACAATGAGCAGTTCTTC.